These 21 T cell receptor beta chains were sequenced from one sample in a study of cytomegalovirus exposure and HLA in healthy donors. PCR used 60 Vbeta primers and 13 Jbeta primers. Sequencing used immunoSEQ multiplex PCR; TCRdb keeps in-frame clones, though not all of them. The sample lists more than 65,000 clones, roughly four fifths occurring once. Sequencing used PBMCs. The origin of the receptors is a man younger than 35 in good health and CMV-seronegative.

This sequence joins TRBV4-1 and TRBJ1-5, with 9 bases identical to TRBD1. Germline values: CDR1 MGHRA, CDR2 YSYEKL. The V gene end was trimmed by 3 bases and the J gene end by 3 bases; junction bases not matched to a gene: 3. The CDR3 totals 15 residues. The CDR3 region is CASSQDRGDNQPQHF. The CDR3, as DNA: TGCGCCAGCAGCCAGGACAGGGGTGACAATCAGCCCCAGCATTTT.

DNA for the CDR3: TGTGCCAGCAGCCTGGGACTAGCTCAGGATACGCAGTATTTT. It codes for CASSLGLAQDTQYF. The V gene is TRBV11-2, the J gene TRBJ2-3, with 9 nucleotides matching TRBD2. With V trimmed by 5 bases and J by 6 bases, 6 bases remained unmatched. The CDR3 has 14 amino acids. Looked up from germline, CDR1 is SGHAT and CDR2 is FQNNGV.

Only one count was recorded for this clone. The J gene is TRBJ1-1, the V gene TRBV6-5, with D maybe TRBD1 (6 bases). Trimming removed 5 bases from V and 10 bases from J, with 14 bases in between. The V gene's germline CDR1 is MNHEY and CDR2 SVGAGI. This CDR3 has 12 residues. CDR3 nucleotide sequence: TGTGCCAGCAGTCAAGGACAGCTGGTAGCTTTCTTT. It translates to CASSQGQLVAFF.

V gene TRBV7-6 combines with J gene TRBJ2-7, with a possible D match to TRBD1 (5 bases). The CDR3 has 16 amino acids. CDR1 and CDR2 from the germline V gene are SGHVS and FNYEAQ. Trimming removed 5 bases at V and 3 bases at J, with 20 bases between. CDR3 residues: CASSRTDMGTLYEQYF. Written as DNA, the CDR3 is TGTGCCAGCAGCCGAACGGACATGGGAACTCTCTACGAGCAGTACTTC. Variable domain in full (rest from reference TRBV7-6 and TRBJ2-7): GAGVSQSPRYKVTKRGQDVALRCDPISGHVSLYWYRQALGQGPEFLTYFNYEAQQDKSGLPNDRFSAERPEGSISTLTIQRTEQRDSAMYRCASSRTDMGTLYEQYFGPGTRLTVT.

The J gene is TRBJ2-1, the V gene TRBV7-9; TRBD1 agrees at 11 bases. The ends lost 1 base at V and 11 bases at J; junction bases unmatched: 1. Looked up from germline, CDR1 is SEHNR and CDR2 is FQNEAQ (reference sequence). The CDR3 is 13 residues long. CDR3 amino acids: CASSLGTGGKQFF. CDR3 nucleotides: TGTGCCAGCAGCTTAGGGACAGGGGGCAAGCAGTTCTTC. Full variable domain (missing parts from reference TRBV7-9 and TRBJ2-1): DTGVSQNPRHKITKRGQNVTFRCDPISEHNRLYWYRQTLGQGPEFLTYFQNEAQLEKSRLLSDRFSAERPKGSFSTLEIQRTEQGDSAMYLCASSLGTGGKQFFGPGTRLTVL.

This clone was recorded once. The rearrangement joins TRBV28 to TRBJ2-1, with 9 positions matching TRBD2. V lost 4 bases, J lost 9 bases, and 13 bases stayed unmatched. The CDR3 covers 16 residues. The germline V gene has CDR1 MDHEN and CDR2 SYDVKM. CDR3 residues: CASSWLGAGGLGEQFF. CDR3 DNA: TGTGCCAGCAGTTGGTTGGGCGCGGGAGGGTTGGGTGAGCAGTTCTTC. Combining the CDR3 with reference TRBV28 and TRBJ2-1 gives the whole variable domain DVKVTQSSRYLVKRTGEKVFLECVQDMDHENMFWYRQDPGLGLRLIYFSYDVKMKEKGDIPEGYSVSREKKERFSLILESASTNQTSMYLCASSWLGAGGLGEQFFGPGTRLTVL.

The V gene is TRBV10-3, the J gene TRBJ1-1, with 9 nucleotides matching TRBD1. This CDR3 region has 18 residues. Germline CDR1 and CDR2: ENHRY and SYGVKD. V shed 6 bases, J shed 2 bases, and the junction held 16 bases outside the gene matches. CDR3: CAISLYRGLQGTNTEAFF. The DNA of the CDR3 is TGTGCCATCAGCCTATACAGGGGGCTCCAAGGGACAAACACTGAAGCTTTCTTT.

This chain connects TRBV30 to TRBJ1-2; D is ambiguous. Germline V gives CDR1 GTSNPN, CDR2 SVGIG (reference sequence). V dropped 1 base and J dropped 4 bases, with 10 bases sitting between them. This CDR3 is built from 13 residues. This CDR3 is CAWSAGSSYGYTF. CDR3 nucleotide sequence: TGTGCCTGGAGTGCCGGGAGCTCCTATGGCTACACCTTC.

The chain uses TRBV7-9 and TRBJ2-5, with 11 bases identical to TRBD2. The CDR3 is 15 residues long. The germline V gene has CDR1 SEHNR and CDR2 FQNEAQ (reference sequence). V shed 5 bases and J 11 bases; nucleotides not matched to a gene: 13. This CDR3 reads CASSRPTSGAGEQYF. The CDR3 DNA is TGTGCCAGCAGCCGCCCGACTAGCGGGGCAGGGGAGCAGTACTTC. Variable domain in full (rest from reference TRBV7-9 and TRBJ2-5): DTGVSQNPRHKITKRGQNVTFRCDPISEHNRLYWYRQTLGQGPEFLTYFQNEAQLEKSRLLSDRFSAERPKGSFSTLEIQRTEQGDSAMYLCASSRPTSGAGEQYFGPGTRLLVL.

This clone showed up just a few times. The chain combines TRBV30 with TRBJ2-6; 8 nucleotides line up with TRBD2. In germline, CDR1 is GTSNPN, CDR2 SVGIG (reference sequence). V shed 0 bases, J shed 9 bases, and the junction held 7 bases outside the gene matches. The CDR3 covers 15 residues. The CDR3 DNA reads TGTGCCTGGAGTGTACGGGGGGGCCAGGGCAACGTCCTGACTTTC. Protein product: CAWSVRGGQGNVLTF. Together with reference TRBV30 and TRBJ2-6, the CDR3 gives the full variable domain: SQTIHQWPATLVQPVGSPLSLECTVEGTSNPNLYWYRQAAGRGLQLLFYSVGIGQISSEVPQNLSASRPQDRQFILSSKKLLLSDSGFYLCAWSVRGGQGNVLTFGAGSRLTVL.

This sequence joins TRBV29-1 and TRBJ2-4; 10 bases map to TRBD2. J was trimmed by 1 base and V by 3 bases; bases with no gene match: 12. CDR1 is SQVTM, CDR2 ANQGSEA, per germline. The CDR3 contains 18 residues. The CDR3, as DNA: TGCAGCGTTGAGCGCTTAGCGGGGGGCGTGGCGGCCAAAAACATTCAGTACTTC. Residues: CSVERLAGGVAAKNIQYF.

V usage is TRBV5-4 and J usage is TRBJ2-4; D is possibly TRBD2 (6 bases). Germline V lookup: CDR1 SGHNT, CDR2 YYREEE (reference sequence). V lost 9 bases and J 6 bases, leaving 19 bases between the germline ends. The CDR3 is made up of 14 amino acids. The CDR3 DNA is TGTGCCACCTTTCGGGGAGGTGGGAGAAACATTCAGTACTTC. This gives the protein CATFRGGGRNIQYF.

The chain recombines TRBV7-3 with TRBJ2-7; a weak D match, TRBD2 (7 bases). In germline, CDR1 is SGHTA, CDR2 FQGTGA. The CDR3 has 16 amino acids. V was pared by 2 bases and J by 0 bases, with 14 bases between. The CDR3 DNA reads TGTGCCAGCAGCTTAGGTCCAGGGGACTACTCCTACGAGCAGTACTTC. Amino acid sequence: CASSLGPGDYSYEQYF.

To note about this clone: A junction boundary mismatches the germline segment, possibly from a read error. The V gene is TRBV7-7, the J gene TRBJ1-5, with TRBD1 matching over 7 bases. Germline V gene sequence: CDR1 SSHAT, CDR2 FNYEAQ (reference sequence). CDR3 length: 16 amino acids. The CDR3: CASSPAPDRVSQPQHF. CDR3 nucleotides: TGTGCTAGCAGCCCGGCCCCAGACAGGGTTTCGCAGCCCCAGCATTTT.

The chain recombines TRBV18 with TRBJ2-7; D ambiguous. In germline, CDR1 is KGHSH, CDR2 LQKENI. The ends were cut back, 3 bases at V and 1 base at J, with 7 bases in the middle. The CDR3 runs 13 residues. This chain's CDR3 is CASSPGPSYEQYF. CDR3 coding DNA: TGTGCCAGCTCACCTGGCCCATCCTACGAGCAGTACTTC.

The V and J genes are TRBV6-5 and TRBJ1-2; 9 positions match TRBD1. Germline V gene lookup returns CDR1 MNHEY and CDR2 SVGAGI. J lost 4 bases, V lost 10 bases, and 10 bases had no gene match. The length of the CDR3 is 14 residues. CDR3 amino acids: CATKPGQGGYGYTF. DNA of the CDR3: TGTGCCACCAAACCGGGACAGGGAGGCTATGGCTACACCTTC.

This chain joins TRBV11-1 and TRBJ2-7; 7 nucleotides agree with TRBD2. J gave up 3 bases and V 1 base, and 9 bases lay outside the gene matches. The CDR3 runs 16 residues. CDR1 and CDR2 from the germline V gene are SGHAT and FQDESV (reference sequence). CDR3 loop: CASSLGGPTSRYEQYF. In DNA, the CDR3 is TGTGCCAGCAGCTTAGGGGGCCCGACTAGCCGCTACGAGCAGTACTTC.

The genes are TRBV9 and TRBJ2-3, with TRBD2 as a possible D gene (5 bases). There are 15 residues in the CDR3. V lost 4 bases and J lost 3, with 15 bases in between. Germline lookup yields CDR1 SGDLS and CDR2 YYNGEE. The CDR3 loop reads CASSSRTGHTDTQYF. CDR3 coding DNA: TGTGCCAGCAGCTCCCGGACTGGCCATACAGATACGCAGTATTTT. Variable domain in full (rest from reference TRBV9 and TRBJ2-3): DSGVTQTPKHLITATGQRVTLRCSPRSGDLSVYWYQQSLDQGLQFLIQYYNGEERAKGNILERFSAQQFPDLHSELNLSSLELGDSALYFCASSSRTGHTDTQYFGPGTRLTVL.

The chain's CDR3 is CASSLTGIWEGGGGEAFF. CDR3 DNA: TGTGCCAGCAGTTTAACCGGGATTTGGGAAGGGGGCGGAGGAGAAGCTTTCTTT. The rearrangement uses TRBV27 and TRBJ1-1, with 7 bases matching TRBD1. The CDR3 contains 18 residues. Looked up from germline, CDR1 is MNHEY and CDR2 is SMNVEV (reference sequence). V trimming: 2 bases; J trimming: 8 bases; junction bases outside the gene matches: 20.

The rearrangement uses TRBV7-8 and TRBJ1-5, with D possibly TRBD1 on 5 matching bases. The CDR3 has 18 amino acids. Germline CDR1 reads SGHVS; CDR2 reads FQNEAQ. Trimming took 4 bases from V and 4 from J, leaving 23 bases between them. CDR3 residues: CASSSFLSRVGRNQPQHF. DNA for the CDR3: TGTGCCAGCAGCTCGTTTCTCTCGCGTGTGGGGCGAAATCAGCCCCAGCATTTT. The variable domain in full, completed from reference TRBV7-8 and TRBJ1-5, reads GAGVSQSPRYKVAKRGQDVALRCDPISGHVSLFWYQQALGQGPEFLTYFQNEAQLDKSGLPSDRFFAERPEGSVSTLKIQRTQQEDSAVYLCASSSFLSRVGRNQPQHFGDGTRLSIL.

In its sample, this clone was seen a few times. V gene TRBV6-1 combines with J gene TRBJ2-5; 9 positions match TRBD2. CDR3 length: 13 residues. After removal of 7 bases from V and 4 bases from J, the junction contained 4 bases not matched to a gene. Germline V gene data show CDR1 as MNHNS and CDR2 as SASEGT. The CDR3 region is CASKVLAGETQYF. The CDR3 DNA reads TGTGCCAGCAAAGTACTAGCGGGAGAGACCCAGTACTTC.